This T cell receptor beta chain was sequenced for a study of T cell responses to AZD1222 COVID-19 vaccine (dated by TCRdb to 2020 to 2023). For the wider study: TCR sequencing covered roughly 230 trial participants: 200 to 220 given two doses of AZD1222 and around 26 given two doses of MenACWY control vaccine. Enrollment into the trials was organized by age into subgroups of 18-55, 56-69 and 70-plus years, and those subgroups contained roughly 140, 27 and 60 TCR-sequenced participants, respectively.

The CDR3 regions of human TCRbeta chains were analyzed by immunosequencing. The paper's processing steps were these. Repertoire TCRs were matched against a reference library of SARS-CoV-2-specific TCRs generated with the MIRA antigen-specificity platform. Breadth meant the fraction of unique TCRs that were SARS-CoV-2-associated, whereas depth meant the fraction of total T cells that were SARS-CoV-2-associated. Using the MIRA data, every spike-specific TCR was mapped to the spike region that the TCR reacted to and assigned to either a CD4 or a CD8 class. Log10-transformed breadth and depth values were compared by one-way ANOVA with Sidak's multiple comparisons tests. TCRdb re-hosts the immuneACCESS table, in-frame sequences only. Its copies lack some clones; in the studies checked, an unresolved V gene accounts for under half of them, and the cause for the rest is not known. That table furnishes V, J and clone size, whereas the DNA furnished D and trimming. This sample comprises around 8,000 clones, around nine tenths of them detected only once. The ten largest account for approximately 6.8% of the sample.

Notes on this clone: The clone's antigen remains unknown. The input lacks base qualities; no much larger clone sits a single base away.

Per the publication, the time point label means: about 28 days (+/-7) after the second vaccine dose. Because spike-specific TCR depth and breadth did not differ between the two schedules, AZD1222 recipients who got a second dose at roughly 4 weeks were pooled with those who got a second dose at roughly 12 weeks. Samples from vaccinated people were obtained from the UK trials COV001 and COV002, which included a single-blind randomized controlled phase 2/3 trial of AZD1222 (ChAdOx1 nCoV-19) in healthy adults. Trial participant PBMC samples were collected at day 0 and day 28 after the second dose for TCRbeta chain sequencing. Overall study results and their limits: Vaccine-associated CD4 TCRs spanned the whole spike protein, with dominant responses in regions 160-218 and 743-854. Reportedly, close to half of the unique spike-specific TCRs recognized epitopes lying outside the regions that are mutated in the B.1.351 and B.1.1.7 variants. The 56-69-year group was small, and its depth increase did not reach significance, likely because of low power. Only 5 to 7 AZD1222 recipients were SARS-CoV-2 seropositive at baseline, limiting conclusions about previously exposed vaccinees. Most participants were white British and females outnumbered males, and the authors suggested that clonal diversity may have been underestimated. Because no day 14 peak-response samples were available, the repertoires could be characterized only after the peak T cell response. After two AZD1222 doses, both the breadth and the depth of spike-specific TCRs were significantly higher than at day 0 and than in MenACWY recipients.

The TCR was taken from an adult who received the AZD1222 COVID-19 vaccine. The input for sequencing was peripheral blood, taken 28 days after the second AZD1222 dose.

For the CDR3, the sequence is CASSQGLQVPTEAFF. The nucleotide sequence reads TGCGCCAGCAGCCAGGGTCTCCAGGTACCCACTGAAGCTTTCTTT. The chain employs TRBV4-1 and TRBJ1-1; the D gene cannot be resolved reliably. V is clipped by 3 bases and J by 4 bases, and the sequence between their germline boundaries is 15 bases long. The cysteine opens and the phenylalanine closes a CDR3 of 15 amino acids. This entry keeps only the CDR3 DNA: 45 bases, framed from base 1. The germline V gene sets CDR1 to MGHRA and CDR2 to YSYEKL.